The clone carrying this TCR beta chain has just a few counts. The antigen remains undetermined. The data stem from a study of a mutant IDH1 vaccine in newly diagnosed glioma. In the study overall: With temozolomide cycles, or 4-6 weeks after radiotherapy alone, vaccination was started.

Method: immunoSEQ multiplex PCR; TCRdb's copy keeps in-frame clones and lacks some. The sample includes around 84,000 clones, about 81% of them seen just once. This CDR3 contains 15 residues. V lost 2 bases, J lost 7 bases, and 5 bases stayed unmatched. CDR1 SGHRS and CDR2 YFSETQ come from the germline V gene. Time point here: week 47, end of study. Doses consisted of 300 ug of mutant IDH1 20-mer peptide each, paired with topical imiquimod. The V call is TRBV5-1, the J call TRBJ2-1; 11 positions agree with TRBD2. The TCR originated in a man aged 35 to 55 with glioma. This sample comprised PBMCs, obtained from a glioma patient whose treatment included an IDH1 peptide vaccine. The chain's CDR3 is CASSFSGRDGNEQFF. In nucleotides, the CDR3 is TGCGCCAGCAGCTTTAGCGGGAGGGACGGGAATGAGCAGTTCTTC.